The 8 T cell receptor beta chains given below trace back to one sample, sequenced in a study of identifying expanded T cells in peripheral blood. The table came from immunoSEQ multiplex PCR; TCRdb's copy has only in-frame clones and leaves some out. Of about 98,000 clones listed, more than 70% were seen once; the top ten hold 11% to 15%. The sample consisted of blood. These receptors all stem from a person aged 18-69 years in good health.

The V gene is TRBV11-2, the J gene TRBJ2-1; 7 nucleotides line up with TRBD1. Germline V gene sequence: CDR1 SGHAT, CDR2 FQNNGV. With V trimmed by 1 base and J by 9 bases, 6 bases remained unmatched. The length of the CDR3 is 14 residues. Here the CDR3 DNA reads TGTGCCAGCAGCTTAGGGGCCGGGGACAGTGAGCAGTTCTTC. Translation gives CASSLGAGDSEQFF. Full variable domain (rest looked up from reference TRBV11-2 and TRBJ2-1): EAGVAQSPRYKIIEKRQSVAFWCNPISGHATLYWYQQILGQGPKLLIQFQNNGVVDDSQLPKDRFSAERLKGVDSTLKIQPAKLEDSAVYLCASSLGAGDSEQFFGPGTRLTVL.

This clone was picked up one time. This CDR3 reads CASSIGYNEQFF. CDR3 bases: TGTGCCAGTAGTATTGGTTACAATGAGCAGTTCTTC. This sequence joins TRBV19 and TRBJ2-1; D gene ambiguous. The CDR3 runs 12 residues. The V end was cut by 3 bases, the J end by 4 bases, with 4 bases between. The germline gives CDR1 LNHDA, CDR2 SQIVND (reference sequence).

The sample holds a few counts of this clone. CDR3 bases: TGTGCCACCAGCAGCAGGAGCAATCAGCCCCAGCATTTT. Translated: CATSSRSNQPQHF. This rearrangement joins TRBV15 to TRBJ1-5, with unresolved D. The V end was cut by 3 bases, the J end by 1 base, with 4 bases between. CDR3 length: 13 residues. Germline loops: CDR1 LNHNV, CDR2 YYDKDF (reference sequence).

The chain's CDR3 is CASSPRSGFNQPQHF. The CDR3 DNA reads TGTGCCAGCAGCCCCAGGTCTGGTTTTAATCAGCCCCAGCATTTT. The chain is built from TRBV7-2 and TRBJ1-5; D is unclear. The length of the CDR3 is 15 residues. Trimming took 5 bases from V and 4 from J, leaving 15 bases between them. CDR1 and CDR2 (germline): SGHTA, FQGNSA.

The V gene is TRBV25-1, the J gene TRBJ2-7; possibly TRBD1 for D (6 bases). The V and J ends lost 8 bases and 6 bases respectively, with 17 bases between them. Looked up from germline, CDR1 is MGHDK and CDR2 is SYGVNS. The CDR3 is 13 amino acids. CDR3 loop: CASAAGVSGEQYF. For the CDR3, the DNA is TGTGCCAGCGCGGCAGGGGTAAGTGGCGAGCAGTACTTC.

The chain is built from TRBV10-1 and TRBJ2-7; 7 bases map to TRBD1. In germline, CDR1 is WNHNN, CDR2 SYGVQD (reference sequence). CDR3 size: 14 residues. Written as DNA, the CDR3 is TGCGTCCTAGCTGACAGGGCGATCTCCTACGAGCAGTACTTC. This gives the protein CVLADRAISYEQYF.

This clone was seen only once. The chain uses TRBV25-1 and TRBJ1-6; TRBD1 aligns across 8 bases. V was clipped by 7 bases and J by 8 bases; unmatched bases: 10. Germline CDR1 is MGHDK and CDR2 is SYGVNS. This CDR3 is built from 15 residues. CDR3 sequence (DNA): TGTGCCAGCACCCTGACAGGGGACGATGATTCACCCCTCCACTTT. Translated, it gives CASTLTGDDDSPLHF.

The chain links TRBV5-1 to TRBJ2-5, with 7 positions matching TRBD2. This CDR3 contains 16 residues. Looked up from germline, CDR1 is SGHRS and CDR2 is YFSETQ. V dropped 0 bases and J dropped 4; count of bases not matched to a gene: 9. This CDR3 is CASSLGPAGNGETQYF. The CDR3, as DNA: TGCGCCAGCAGCTTGGGGCCAGCGGGAAATGGAGAGACCCAGTACTTC.